The rows below give T cell receptor beta chains drawn from one sample of a study of blood T cell repertoires in COVID-19. Here immunoSEQ multiplex PCR was the method, and the copy in TCRdb shows in-frame clones only, minus some. The sample shows approximately 100,000 clones, 80% to 90% of them seen only once. The sequencing sample was made of peripheral blood. These receptors were taken from an elderly woman with acute or convalescent COVID-19. Both conserved end residues are part of each CDR3. Fields, in order: D gene, V gene, J gene, CDR3 length, clone size, CDR3 protein, CDR3 DNA. A D gene is named only where the DNA matches it firmly. Clone size, where shown, is once, few, many, or a class for clones that have expanded.

NA	TRBV5-1	TRBJ2-7	12	NA	CASSPRGYEQYF	TGCGCCAGCAGCCCCCGGGGCTACGAGCAGTACTTC
TRBD1	TRBV13	TRBJ1-5	14	NA	CASSLGQGVQPQHF	TGTGCCAGCAGCTTGGGACAGGGGGTTCAGCCCCAGCATTTT
TRBD1	TRBV27	TRBJ1-6	13	NA	CASSFRGLSPLHF	TGTGCCAGCAGTTTTAGGGGGCTTTCACCCCTCCACTTT
NA	TRBV11-2	TRBJ2-1	15	NA	CASSLVAGAGNEQFF	TGTGCCAGCAGCTTGGTTGCGGGGGCGGGGAATGAGCAGTTCTTC
TRBD1	TRBV27	TRBJ1-2	15	NA	CASSFGRGSNYGYTF	TGTGCCAGCAGTTTTGGCAGGGGGAGTAACTATGGCTACACCTTC
NA	TRBV7-2	TRBJ1-3	16	NA	CASSWPRRTIGNTIYF	TGTGCCAGCAGCTGGCCGCGCCGAACTATTGGAAACACCATATATTTT
TRBD1	TRBV7-9	TRBJ1-4	14	NA	CASSRDRADEKLFF	TGTGCCAGCAGCCGGGACAGGGCGGATGAAAAACTGTTTTTT
NA	TRBV25-1	TRBJ1-4	15	NA	CASREAGLNNEKLFF	TGTGCCAGCAGAGAAGCAGGGCTTAACAATGAAAAACTGTTTTTT
NA	TRBV6-5	TRBJ2-2	12	few	CASSYSVGELFF	TGTGCCAGCAGTTATTCGGTCGGGGAGCTGTTTTTT
TRBD2	TRBV5-1	TRBJ2-2	16	NA	CASSFRTSGGTGELFF	TGCGCCAGCAGCTTTCGGACTAGCGGGGGGACCGGGGAGCTGTTTTTT
NA	TRBV5-6	TRBJ1-1	15	NA	CASRRMRGGQTEAFF	TGTGCCAGCAGACGTATGAGGGGGGGACAAACTGAAGCTTTCTTT
NA	TRBV3-1/TRBV3-2	TRBJ2-1	14	NA	CASSHRGSYNEQFF	TGTGCCAGCAGCCATCGGGGCTCCTACAATGAGCAGTTCTTC
NA	TRBV6-5	TRBJ2-7	15	NA	CASSYQFDRPYEQYF	TGTGCCAGCAGTTACCAATTTGACAGGCCCTACGAGCAGTACTTC
NA	TRBV18	TRBJ2-2	15	NA	CASSPRGANTGELFF	TGTGCCAGCTCACCTAGAGGCGCGAACACCGGGGAGCTGTTTTTT
NA	TRBV3-1/TRBV3-2	TRBJ2-7	13	NA	CASSAPGGYEQYF	TGTGCCAGCAGCGCCCCCGGGGGTTACGAGCAGTACTTC
TRBD2	TRBV12-3/TRBV12-4	TRBJ2-5	13	NA	CASRTGLWETQYF	TGTGCCAGCAGAACGGGACTATGGGAGACCCAGTACTTC
NA	TRBV5-6	TRBJ1-2	16	NA	CASSGSIPPGRYGYTF	TGTGCCAGCAGCGGGTCGATCCCCCCAGGCCGGTATGGCTACACCTTC
NA	TRBV7-2	TRBJ2-2	19	once	CASSLYEVGPQANTGELFF	TGTGCCAGCAGCTTATATGAGGTGGGGCCACAAGCGAACACCGGGGAGCTGTTTTTT
NA	TRBV19	TRBJ1-5	18	NA	CASSIDHRVFFGNQPQHF	TGTGCCAGTAGTATAGACCACAGGGTTTTCTTTGGCAATCAGCCCCAGCATTTT
TRBD1	TRBV18	TRBJ2-5	15	NA	CASSPQGAPGETQYF	TGTGCCAGCTCACCACAGGGGGCGCCGGGTGAGACCCAGTACTTC
NA	TRBV6-4	TRBJ2-2	16	NA	CASSAWGPPNTGELFF	TGTGCCAGCAGTGCTTGGGGGCCCCCGAACACCGGGGAGCTGTTTTTT
NA	TRBV4-1	TRBJ2-1	13	NA	CASSQQGLNEQFF	TGCGCCAGCAGCCAACAGGGGTTGAATGAGCAGTTCTTC
TRBD1	TRBV2	TRBJ1-5	15	NA	CASSEESGGDQPQHF	TGTGCCAGCAGTGAAGAGTCAGGGGGCGATCAGCCCCAGCATTTT
TRBD1	TRBV7-2	TRBJ1-1	14	NA	CASSLDRGQTEAFF	TGTGCCAGCAGCTTAGACAGGGGGCAAACTGAAGCTTTCTTT
TRBD1	TRBV10-1	TRBJ1-5	15	NA	CASRPTGDSNQPQHF	TGCGCCAGCAGACCGACAGGGGATAGCAATCAGCCCCAGCATTTT
NA	TRBV11-2	TRBJ2-2	17	NA	CASSLDGQFSNTGELFF	TGTGCCAGCAGCTTAGATGGACAGTTTTCGAACACCGGGGAGCTGTTTTTT
TRBD1	TRBV4-1	TRBJ2-1	17	NA	CASSLVPGGRSYNEQFF	TGCGCCAGCAGCCTCGTCCCAGGGGGTAGATCCTACAATGAGCAGTTCTTC
NA	TRBV5-1	TRBJ2-7	15	NA	CASSSMDRASHEQYF	TGCGCCAGCAGCTCCATGGACAGAGCCTCCCACGAGCAGTACTTC
NA	TRBV30	TRBJ2-3	15	NA	CASSTGGQLRDTQYF	TGTGCCTCTTCCACGGGGGGACAACTCAGGGATACGCAGTATTTT
NA	TRBV7-6	TRBJ2-2	16	NA	CASSLASPGAVGELFF	TGTGCCAGCAGCTTAGCGAGCCCAGGGGCGGTCGGGGAGCTGTTTTTT
NA	TRBV30	TRBJ1-6	15	NA	CAWSVSRAYNSPLHF	TGTGCCTGGAGTGTAAGCAGGGCCTATAATTCACCCCTCCACTTT
NA	TRBV2	TRBJ2-7	13	NA	CASNLRGSLEQYF	TGTGCCAGCAATCTCAGGGGATCCCTCGAGCAGTACTTC
TRBD1	TRBV5-4	TRBJ2-5	17	NA	CATRGRTGGRSQETQYF	TGTGCCACCCGGGGTAGGACAGGGGGTCGATCCCAAGAGACCCAGTACTTC
TRBD1	TRBV28	TRBJ1-2	18	NA	CASSTGQFFFSKNYGYTF	TGTGCCAGCAGCACGGGACAGTTCTTTTTCTCAAAGAACTATGGCTACACCTTC
NA	TRBV19	TRBJ1-5	14	NA	CASSLTSTNQPQHF	TGTGCCAGTAGTCTCACTTCGACAAATCAGCCCCAGCATTTT
NA	TRBV19	TRBJ1-2	10	NA	CASSTYGYTF	TGTGCCAGTAGTACGTATGGCTACACCTTC
TRBD1	TRBV5-6	TRBJ2-7	16	NA	CASSRSGTGSSYEQYF	TGTGCCAGCAGTCGGTCAGGGACAGGGAGCTCCTACGAGCAGTACTTC
NA	TRBV19	TRBJ1-4	16	NA	CASSIDRRTTNEKLFF	TGTGCCAGTAGTATAGATAGGAGAACAACTAATGAAAAACTGTTTTTT
TRBD1	TRBV30	TRBJ1-2	15	NA	CAWVKRTGENYGYTF	TGTGCCTGGGTTAAAAGGACAGGGGAGAACTATGGCTACACCTTC
TRBD1	TRBV19	TRBJ2-7	15	NA	CASSLSRGQLYEQYF	TGTGCCAGTAGTCTGTCCAGGGGGCAATTGTACGAGCAGTACTTC
TRBD2	TRBV19	TRBJ2-7	15	NA	CASSIQRGPLYEQYF	TGTGCCAGTAGTATCCAGCGGGGGCCTTTATACGAGCAGTACTTC
NA	TRBV2	TRBJ1-5	14	NA	CASSESGGNQPQHF	TGTGCCAGCAGTGAATCAGGGGGCAATCAGCCCCAGCATTTT
NA	TRBV24-1	TRBJ2-1	16	NA	CATSDFGREGYNEQFF	TGTGCCACCAGTGATTTCGGCAGGGAAGGCTACAATGAGCAGTTCTTC